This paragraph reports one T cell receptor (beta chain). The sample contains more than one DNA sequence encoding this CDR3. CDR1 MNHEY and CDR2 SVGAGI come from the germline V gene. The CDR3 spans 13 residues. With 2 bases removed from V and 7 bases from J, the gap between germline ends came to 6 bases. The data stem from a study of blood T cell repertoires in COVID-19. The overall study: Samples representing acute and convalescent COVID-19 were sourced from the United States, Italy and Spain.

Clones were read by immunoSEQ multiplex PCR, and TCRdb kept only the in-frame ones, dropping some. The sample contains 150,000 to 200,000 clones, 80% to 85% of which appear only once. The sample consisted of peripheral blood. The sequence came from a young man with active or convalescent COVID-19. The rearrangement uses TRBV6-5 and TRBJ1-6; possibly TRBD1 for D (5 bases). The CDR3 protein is CASSYGANSPLHF. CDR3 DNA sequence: TGTGCCAGCAGTTACGGGGCGAATTCACCCCTCCACTTT.